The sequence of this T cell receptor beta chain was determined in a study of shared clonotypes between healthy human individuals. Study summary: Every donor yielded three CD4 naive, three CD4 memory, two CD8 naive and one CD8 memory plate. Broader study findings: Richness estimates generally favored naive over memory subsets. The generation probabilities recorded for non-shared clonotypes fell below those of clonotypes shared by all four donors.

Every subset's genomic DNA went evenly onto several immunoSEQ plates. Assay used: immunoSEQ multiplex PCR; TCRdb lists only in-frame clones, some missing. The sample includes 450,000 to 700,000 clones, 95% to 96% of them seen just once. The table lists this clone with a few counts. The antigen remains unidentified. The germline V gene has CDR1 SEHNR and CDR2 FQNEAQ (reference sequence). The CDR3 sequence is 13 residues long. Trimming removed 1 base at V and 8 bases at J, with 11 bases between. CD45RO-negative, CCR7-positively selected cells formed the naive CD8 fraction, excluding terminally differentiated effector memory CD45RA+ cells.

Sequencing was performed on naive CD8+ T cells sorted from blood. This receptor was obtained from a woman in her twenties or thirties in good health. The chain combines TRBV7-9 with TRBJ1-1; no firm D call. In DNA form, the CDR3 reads TGTGCCAGCAGCTTAGTTCACGTAGGGGAAGCTTTCTTT. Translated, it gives CASSLVHVGEAFF.